This T cell receptor (beta chain) was captured in a study of blood T cells in healthy people across ages. Study results and limitations: Age showed a roughly linear inverse relationship with TCR beta diversity per million T cells. CMV status of donors was not determined, possibly confounding expanded clonotype changes.

A J-beta primer mix and a sample-barcoded 5' primer were used in a second PCR of about 6 to 12 cycles. TCRdb processed the 5' RACE reads anew with MiXCR; each CDR3 protein has one entry. The sample has under 1,100,000 distinct CDR3 sequences, about 25% seen once. About this clonotype: Its specificity is not known.

Trimming removed 7 bases at V and 1 base at J, with 13 bases between. This CDR3 comprises 14 residues. CDR1 and CDR2 (germline): SQVTM, ANQGSEA. These data also formed part of another study, on T cells of mothers and their children. Turning to that study: Nine systemically healthy Caucasian donors: three mothers, six children.

The V call is TRBV29-1, the J call TRBJ2-2; D may be TRBD2 (5 bases). The sample consisted of blood. The sequence was obtained from a girl aged 2-9 years in good health. CDR3 loop: CSAQSGMNTGELFF. CDR3 sequence (DNA): TGCAGCGCCCAATCCGGGATGAACACCGGGGAGCTGTTTTTT.